This TCR beta chain is drawn from a study of T cells after yellow fever vaccination. Turning to the study itself: The SMART-Seq v4 Ultra Low Input method served to prepare the low-cell-number fractions.

In making TCR cDNA, 5'RACE template switching added a universal primer site and UMIs to it. One entry per CDR3 protein results from TCRdb running MiXCR on the 5' RACE reads. Here the sample spans approximately 550,000 distinct CDR3 sequences, 15% to 20% being singletons. This clonotype came up a few times. Its antigen remains unidentified. Study-wide results and limits: Reappearance after the booster was observed for most primary-vaccination clones (96% CD4, about 90% CD8).

The CDR3 is 15 amino acids. With V trimmed by 2 bases and J by 6 bases, 4 bases remained unmatched. The chain is built from TRBV12-3 or TRBV12-4 and TRBJ2-2; 9 nucleotides agree with TRBD2. The sample here was PBMCs, taken 15 days after the yellow fever booster vaccination. The sequence derives from a man younger than 40 who received the YFV17D yellow fever vaccine. The CDR3 spells CASSLRGLAAGELFF. CDR3 DNA: TGTGCCAGCAGTTTAAGGGGACTAGCTGCCGGGGAGCTGTTTTTT.